The rows below give T cell receptor beta chains drawn from one sample of a study of CD8+CD57+ T cells in acquired aplastic anemia. TCRdb itself ran the reads through MiXCR, one entry per CDR3 protein. The table lists 180,000 or so distinct CDR3 sequences, approximately 45% of them singletons, with about 2.9% in the top ten. Sequenced sample: sorted CD4+, CD8+, or CD8+CD57+ T cells (not recorded which) from PBMCs. The receptors were sampled from a human donor in good health. Each CDR3 is given with its conserved first and last residue. The D gene is left open where the match is weak. For some rows the clone size is stated as once, few or many, or as a class when expanded; others skip it.

>many|TRBJ2-2|TRBV5-1|TRBD2
TGCGCCAGCAGCCCTCTAGCGGGGAGCCCCGGGGAGCTGTTTTTT
CASSPLAGSPGELFF
>many|TRBJ2-1|TRBV4-2|TRBD2
TGTGCCAGCAGCCCCCAGCGGGAGGCTCTCACCTACAATGAGCAGTTCTTC
CASSPQREALTYNEQFF
>.|TRBJ1-2|TRBV19|.
TGTGCCAGTAGAAAACAGGTGGACTATGGCTACACCTTC
CASRKQVDYGYTF
>once|TRBJ1-2|TRBV7-8|TRBD1
TGTGCCAGCAGTCAAACCGGGACAGGGCCCAAAAGCTATGGCTACACCTTC
CASSQTGTGPKSYGYTF
>many|TRBJ1-2|TRBV14|TRBD1
TGTGCCAGCAGACAAACAGGGGGCGCAGGTGGCTACACCTTC
CASRQTGGAGGYTF
>many|TRBJ1-5|TRBV7-9|.
TGTGCCAGCAGCAAGGGTGTGCAGCCCCAGCATTTT
CASSKGVQPQHF
>many|TRBJ1-5|TRBV20-1|.
TGCAGTGCTAGGGGTACGGGGGCTCGCAGCAATCAGCCCCAGCATTTT
CSARGTGARSNQPQHF
>.|TRBJ2-2|TRBV27|.
TGTGCCAGCAGTTTATCCCGTGAGGGGACCGGGGAGCTGTTTTTT
CASSLSREGTGELFF
>.|TRBJ2-7|TRBV19|.
TGTGCCAGTACAGGCAGTTGGCCCTCCTACGAGCAGTACTTC
CASTGSWPSYEQYF
>.|TRBJ2-3|TRBV7-2|.
TGTGCCAGCAATCTGGGTTTCACAGATACGCAGTATTTT
CASNLGFTDTQYF
>few|TRBJ2-1|TRBV18|.
TGTGCCAGCTCACCACGGGAGATTGAGCAGTTCTTC
CASSPREIEQFF
>few|TRBJ2-5|TRBV20-1|TRBD2
TGCAGTGCTACGAGGACTAGCGGGCCTGGGTGGGAGACCCAGTACTTC
CSATRTSGPGWETQYF
>.|TRBJ2-1|TRBV2|.
TGTGCCAGCAGCGACACTAGTATGAATGAGCAGTTCTTC
CASSDTSMNEQFF
>.|TRBJ1-6|TRBV25-1|TRBD1
TGTGCCAGCAGTCCACCCTTTGGACAGGGGTCTAATTCACCCCTCCACTTT
CASSPPFGQGSNSPLHF
>few|TRBJ1-1|TRBV6-1|.
TGTGCCAGCAGTGCCCCGGGGGACGGTAACACTGAAGCTTTCTTT
CASSAPGDGNTEAFF
>many|TRBJ1-2|TRBV3-1|.
TGTGCCAGCAGGCGGACAACGGACCACTATGGCTACACCTTC
CASRRTTDHYGYTF
>many|TRBJ2-1|TRBV19|.
TGTGCCAGTAGTATAGGCAACCCCGGAGTCAACAATGAGCAGTTCTTC
CASSIGNPGVNNEQFF
>.|TRBJ1-2|TRBV20-1|TRBD1
TGCAGTGCCATGACAGGGGACTATGGCTACACCTTC
CSAMTGDYGYTF
>.|TRBJ1-1|TRBV10-3|.
TGTGCCATCAGAGAGCCTAACAGTAACACTGAAGCTTTCTTT
CAIREPNSNTEAFF
>.|TRBJ1-1|TRBV29-1|.
TGCAGCAGTCCCCCTCCGTGGGGGGCAGGAGGGCCTGAAGCTTTCTTT
CSSPPPWGAGGPEAFF
>.|TRBJ2-6|TRBV29-1|TRBD2
TGCAGCGTCGGGAGGTGGGGTGACGTCCTGACTTTC
CSVGRWGDVLTF
>.|TRBJ2-7|TRBV24-1|TRBD1
TGTGCCACCAGGGCAGGGGGCAGCTACGAGCAGTACTTC
CATRAGGSYEQYF
>many|TRBJ2-3|TRBV7-2|.
TGTGCCAGCAGCGAAAACGGGTTCACAGATACGCAGTATTTT
CASSENGFTDTQYF
>few|TRBJ2-1|TRBV10-3|.
TGTGCCATCGGAACTAGGGAGTACAATGAGCAGTTCTTC
CAIGTREYNEQFF
>many|TRBJ2-6|TRBV5-1|.
TGCGCCAGCAGCCATGGACGGACCTCTGGGGCCAACGTCCTGACTTTC
CASSHGRTSGANVLTF
>.|TRBJ2-5|TRBV7-2|TRBD2
TGTGCCAGTAACCTAGCGGGAGGGATCCAAGAGACCCAGTACTTC
CASNLAGGIQETQYF
>.|TRBJ2-6|TRBV12-3/TRBV12-4|TRBD1
TGTGCCAGCATTTTAGGACAGGGGGCGGGTGGGGCCAACGTCCTGACTTTC
CASILGQGAGGANVLTF
>.|TRBJ1-2|TRBV29-1|TRBD1
TGCAGCGTTGGCTGGGACAGGGGTGATGGCTACACCTTC
CSVGWDRGDGYTF
>.|TRBJ2-5|TRBV10-3|TRBD1
TGTGCCATCAGTGTGGGACAGATAACCCTCCAAGAGACCCAGTACTTC
CAISVGQITLQETQYF
>many|TRBJ2-2|TRBV4-2|TRBD2
TGTGCCAGCCGGCGAGTGGGTAGCGGGAGTCCCGGGGAGCTGTTTTTT
CASRRVGSGSPGELFF
>few|TRBJ2-4|TRBV4-2|.
TGTGCCAGCAGCCCCCAGGGCGGTATAGCCAAAAACATTCAGTACTTC
CASSPQGGIAKNIQYF
>.|TRBJ1-1|TRBV6-2/TRBV6-3|.
TGTGCCAGCAGTTACGCGGGGGTTGGCGTTAATGCTGAAGCTTTCTTT
CASSYAGVGVNAEAFF
>few|TRBJ1-1|TRBV6-2/TRBV6-3|.
TGTGCCAGCAGGTACCGGCGCAGTCGTCAGGAATTCATGAACACTGAAGCTTTCTTT
CASRYRRSRQEFMNTEAFF
>many|TRBJ2-1|TRBV20-1|.
TGCAGTGCTGAAACCTGGGCTGGGGGCTACAATGAGCAGTTCTTC
CSAETWAGGYNEQFF
>many|TRBJ2-7|TRBV12-3/TRBV12-4|TRBD2
TGTGCCAGCAGCCCCCCGGGAGGCTACGAGCAGTACTTC
CASSPPGGYEQYF
>many|TRBJ1-5|TRBV5-1|.
TGCGCCAGCAGCTTGATAGGGAGGAGCAATCAGCCCCAGCATTTT
CASSLIGRSNQPQHF
>.|TRBJ2-2|TRBV11-2|TRBD1
TGTGCCAGCAGCTTGAGGGGGCGGGTCACCGGGGAGCTGTTTTTT
CASSLRGRVTGELFF
>.|TRBJ1-4|TRBV2|.
TGTGCCAGCAGTGAGTGGGGGGGAGCTAATGAAAAACTGTTTTTT
CASSEWGGANEKLFF
>.|TRBJ2-1|TRBV2|TRBD2
TGTGCTAGAGGGTCGACTAGCGGGAGGGCCACGGGTGAGCAGTTCTTC
CARGSTSGRATGEQFF
>.|TRBJ2-7|TRBV7-9|.
TGTGCCAGCAGTCGAAACCGGGCAGGCGAGCAGTACTTC
CASSRNRAGEQYF
>.|TRBJ1-1|TRBV25-1|.
TGTGCCAGCAGTGAATGGGCTAAAGGGCGCCTGAACACTGAAGCTTTCTTT
CASSEWAKGRLNTEAFF
>.|TRBJ2-6|TRBV19|.
TGTGCCAGTAGGATGCGGTCTGGGGCCAACGTCCTGACTTTC
CASRMRSGANVLTF
>few|TRBJ1-2|TRBV7-2|TRBD1
TGTGCCAGCAGCGGAGTGGACAGGGCGGGCTACACCTTC
CASSGVDRAGYTF
>.|TRBJ2-2|TRBV19|TRBD2
TGTGCCAGTAAGTTTGCGGGGGACACCGGGGAGCTGTTTTTT
CASKFAGDTGELFF
>.|TRBJ1-1|TRBV24-1|.
TGTGCCACCAGTGCCCCGGCCTACGGGAACACTGAAGCTTTCTTT
CATSAPAYGNTEAFF